This T cell receptor beta chain was documented in a study of cytomegalovirus exposure and HLA in healthy donors. This clone appeared a few times. PCR used 60 Vbeta primers and 13 Jbeta primers. TCRdb's table, derived via immunoSEQ multiplex PCR, lists solely in-frame clones and lacks some. The sample lists 95,000 to 150,000 clones, over 60% occurring once. CDR1 is WNHNN, CDR2 SYGVQD, per germline (reference sequence). This CDR3 spans 15 amino acids. The V segment lost 9 bases and the J segment 1 base; nucleotides outside the gene matches: 3. The sample taken for sequencing was PBMCs. The V call is TRBV10-1, the J call TRBJ2-3, with 14 bases matching TRBD2. This TCR was recovered from a middle-aged woman in good health and CMV-seronegative. This CDR3 reads CARTSGRDGTDTQYF. In nucleotides, the CDR3 is TGCGCCAGGACTAGCGGGAGGGATGGCACAGATACGCAGTATTTT.